This TCR beta chain appears in the sequencing data of a study of response to subunit inactivated influenza vaccine. Whole-study findings and limits: There was a suggestion from the authors that each seasonal influenza vaccination recruits few new T cells.

For this clonotype: The antigen is unknown.

The CDR3 is made up of 14 amino acids. The V and J ends lost 2 bases and 0 bases respectively, with 6 bases between them. Germline assignment: CDR1 ENHRY and CDR2 SYGVKD. TCRdb reprocessed the RT-PCR reads with MiXCR, giving one entry per CDR3 protein. The data contain hundreds of thousands of distinct CDR3 sequences, 12% to 15% of them singletons. The rearrangement uses TRBV10-3 and TRBJ2-3, with D possibly being TRBD1 or TRBD2 (5 bases each). The specimen was PBMCs from blood, collected about 14 days before vaccination. The TCR originated in a man aged 45-65 years who received an inactivated influenza vaccine. The CDR3, as DNA: TGTGCCATCAGTGAGAGGGACAGCACAGATACGCAGTATTTT. Protein sequence: CAISERDSTDTQYF.